The 30 T cell receptor beta chains listed next were all sequenced from one sample in a study of T-cell memory formation after mild COVID-19. Each CDR3 protein is one row after TCRdb ran MiXCR on the 5' RACE reads. The top ten clones hold 20% to 25% of a sample with around 310,000 distinct CDR3 sequences, more than 15% of them seen once. Sequenced sample: PBMCs or a T cell subset sorted from them (not recorded which). These receptors all come from a young man who had mild COVID-19 (a few samples of this study predate the infection). Cell type and time point are not known.

This clonotype was counted a few times. The chain combines TRBV5-1 with TRBJ2-3, with 9 positions matching TRBD2. Per germline, CDR1 SGHRS and CDR2 YFSETQ. CDR3 length: 15 residues. V was pared by 0 bases and J by 6 bases, with 5 bases of the junction left unmatched. CDR3 residues: CASSLELAGRDTQYF. CDR3 DNA sequence: TGCGCCAGCAGCTTGGAGCTAGCGGGGAGGGATACGCAGTATTTT. The whole variable domain, filled in from reference TRBV5-1 and TRBJ2-3, reads KAGVTQTPRYLIKTRGQQVTLSCSPISGHRSVSWYQQTPGQGLQFLFEYFSETQRNKGNFPGRFSGRQFSNSRSEMNVSTLELGDSALYLCASSLELAGRDTQYFGPGTRLTVL.

This clonotype showed up many times. The V gene is TRBV10-3, the J gene TRBJ2-3, with D hard to call. This CDR3 has 12 residues. V was trimmed by 0 bases and J by 6 bases, leaving 4 bases between them. Per germline, CDR1 ENHRY and CDR2 SYGVKD. The CDR3 DNA follows: TGTGCCATCAGTGAGTCGACGGATACGCAGTATTTT. Translated: CAISESTDTQYF.

This clonotype turned up a few times. The chain joins TRBV13 to TRBJ1-4, with D possibly matching TRBD1 (6 bases). Germline assignment: CDR1 PRHDT and CDR2 FYEKMQ (reference sequence). Trimming cost V 2 bases and J 5 bases, with 12 bases left between them. The CDR3 length is 15 residues. CDR3 loop: CASSLSPTGNEKLFF. For the CDR3, the DNA is TGTGCCAGCAGCTTAAGCCCGACAGGAAATGAAAAACTGTTTTTT. Looking up the rest from reference TRBV13 and TRBJ1-4 gives the full variable domain: AAGVIQSPRHLIKEKRETATLKCYPIPRHDTVYWYQQGPGQDPQFLISFYEKMQSDKGSIPDRFSAQQFSDYHSELNMSSLELGDSALYFCASSLSPTGNEKLFFGSGTQLSVL.

The chain couples TRBV29-1 to TRBJ2-3; TRBD2 aligns across 12 bases. The CDR3 sequence is 13 residues long. Germline CDR1 and CDR2: SQVTM and ANQGSEA. This CDR3 reads CTVLAGGWDTQYF. The DNA for the CDR3 is TGCACCGTACTAGCGGGGGGATGGGATACGCAGTATTTT.

The genes are TRBV7-6 and TRBJ2-1, with D unresolved. Trimming stripped 3 bases from V and 7 bases from J, with 13 bases between. Germline V gene sequence: CDR1 SGHVS, CDR2 FNYEAQ. CDR3 length: 14 amino acids. CDR3 sequence reads: CASSLITSGNEQFF. The DNA for the CDR3 is TGTGCCAGCAGCTTGATCACATCAGGTAATGAGCAGTTCTTC.

This chain joins TRBV10-2 and TRBJ2-3; TRBD2 agrees at 12 bases. The germline V gene has CDR1 WSHSY and CDR2 SAAADI. CDR3 length equals 15 residues. The ends lost 5 bases at V and 5 bases at J; junction bases unmatched: 5. The CDR3 here is CASSTSGGSIDTQYF. The CDR3 region has the DNA TGCGCCAGCAGTACTAGCGGGGGGAGTATAGATACGCAGTATTTT.

This clonotype occurred a few times. The V call is TRBV28, the J call TRBJ1-5; 7 positions agree with TRBD1. The V gene's germline CDR1 is MDHEN and CDR2 SYDVKM. The CDR3 is made up of 14 amino acids. J was trimmed by 6 bases and V by 8 bases; bases with no gene match: 10. The CDR3 sequence is CASFRSDRPQPQHF. The CDR3 DNA is TGTGCCAGCTTTCGTTCGGACAGGCCTCAGCCCCAGCATTTT.

This clonotype was seen many times. The rearrangement joins TRBV7-2 to TRBJ2-1; D possibly corresponds to TRBD1 (6 bases). CDR3 size: 15 residues. Germline V gives CDR1 SGHTA, CDR2 FQGNSA. Trimming removed 1 base from V and 2 bases from J, with 9 bases in between. This CDR3 is CASSLVQGTYNEQFF. As DNA, the CDR3 is TGTGCCAGCAGCTTAGTTCAGGGGACCTACAATGAGCAGTTCTTC.

This clonotype was counted many times. The chain employs TRBV7-8 and TRBJ2-7; D might be TRBD1 (6 bases). Per germline, CDR1 SGHVS and CDR2 FQNEAQ. The V end lost 8 bases, the J end lost 2 bases, and 10 bases lay between the germline ends. The CDR3 has 12 amino acids. The CDR3 protein is CASPKGAYEQYV. In DNA, the CDR3 is TGTGCCAGCCCTAAGGGGGCCTACGAGCAGTACGTC.

This clonotype appeared many times. The chain uses TRBV6-1 and TRBJ2-5, with a tentative D call TRBD2 (6 bases). CDR1 and CDR2 (germline): MNHNS, SASEGT. Trimming took off 1 base at V and 1 base at J, with 13 bases between the two ends. This CDR3 has 16 amino acids. The CDR3 DNA sequence: TGTGCCAGCAGTGAAGGACTAGAAGGCCCCCAAGAGACCCAGTACTTC. Translation: CASSEGLEGPQETQYF.

The sample holds many counts of this clonotype. The chain carries TRBV5-5 and TRBJ2-3; D not certain. V was trimmed by 2 bases and J by 4 bases, leaving 8 bases between them. Germline loops: CDR1 SGHKS, CDR2 YYEKEE (reference sequence). This CDR3 comprises 13 residues. This CDR3 reads CASSFDGPDTQYF. Here the CDR3 DNA reads TGTGCCAGCAGCTTCGACGGGCCAGATACGCAGTATTTT.

The chain has TRBV2 and TRBJ1-6; D is perhaps TRBD1 (6 bases). There are 13 residues in the CDR3. CDR1 SNHLY and CDR2 FYNNEI come from the germline V gene. The V end was cut by 8 bases, the J end by 18 bases, with 23 bases between. This chain's CDR3 is CASLGQSLDLYHF. CDR3 in DNA: TGTGCCAGCCTTGGACAGTCTCTCGACCTGTACCACTTT.

The chain carries TRBV20-1 and TRBJ2-7, with TRBD2 matching over 7 bases. The CDR3 totals 15 residues. Germline CDR1 reads DFQATT; CDR2 reads SNEGSKA (reference sequence). The junction had 9 bases not matched to a gene; V was cut back by 1 base and J by 3 bases. The CDR3 bases are TGCAGTGCTAGAGTCGGGCGGGGGTTATACTACGAGCAGTACTTC. This translates into CSARVGRGLYYEQYF.

The table lists this clonotype with many counts. This chain links TRBV29-1 with TRBJ2-2; no firm D call. V dropped 7 bases and J dropped 6 bases, with 9 bases sitting between them. In germline, CDR1 is SQVTM, CDR2 ANQGSEA. This CDR3 is 11 amino acids long. The CDR3 sequence: CSAPKAGELFF. The CDR3 nucleotides are TGCAGCGCCCCCAAGGCCGGGGAGCTGTTTTTT.

The V gene is TRBV15, the J gene TRBJ2-1; D not resolved. This CDR3 contains 13 residues. CDR1 and CDR2 (germline): LNHNV, YYDKDF (reference sequence). Trimming took off 5 bases at V and 10 bases at J, with 15 bases between the two ends. The CDR3 spells CATSEPMGREQFF. Written as DNA, the CDR3 is TGTGCCACCAGCGAACCCATGGGTCGGGAGCAGTTCTTC. The entire variable domain, with the rest obtained from reference TRBV15 and TRBJ2-1, is as follows: DAMVIQNPRYQVTQFGKPVTLSCSQTLNHNVMYWYQQKSSQAPKLLFHYYDKDFNNEADTPDNFQSRRPNTSFCFLDIRSPGLGDTAMYLCATSEPMGREQFFGPGTRLTVL.

This clonotype showed up just a few times. The chain carries TRBV7-9 and TRBJ1-1; D gene unclear. The CDR3 consists of 11 residues. The V end lost 6 bases, the J end lost 7 bases, and 9 bases lay between the germline ends. Germline lookup yields CDR1 SEHNR and CDR2 FQNEAQ (reference sequence). The CDR3 protein is CASRRTNEAFF. The CDR3 DNA reads TGTGCCAGCAGACGTACAAATGAAGCTTTCTTT.

This clonotype was counted between two and nine times. The chain combines TRBV27 with TRBJ2-5; D remains unclear. This CDR3 spans 16 amino acids. V was shortened by 5 bases and J by 2 bases, with 18 bases between the two germline ends. CDR1 and CDR2 from the germline V gene are MNHEY and SMNVEV (reference sequence). The CDR3 spells CASSRAFTNLQETQYF. Here the CDR3 DNA reads TGTGCCAGCAGTCGAGCTTTCACAAACCTGCAAGAGACCCAGTACTTC.

The chain couples TRBV6-4 to TRBJ1-1; tentatively, D is TRBD1 (5 bases). The CDR3 spans 14 residues. V was trimmed by 3 bases and J by 9 bases, leaving 17 bases between them. Germline-derived CDR1 and CDR2 are MRHNA and SNTAGT. CDR3 DNA sequence: TGTGCCAGCAGTGATTCTGTAGGGACGGGACAAGCTTTCTTT. Translating it yields CASSDSVGTGQAFF.

Only a few counts were recorded for this clonotype. This chain uses TRBV12-3 or TRBV12-4 with TRBJ2-1; TRBD1 matches 7 bases. The CDR3 spans 12 residues. V was pared by 3 bases and J by 13 bases, with 6 bases of the junction left unmatched. In DNA form, the CDR3 reads TGTGCCAGCAGTTTTAACCGGGACAGCCAGTTCTTC. As protein: CASSFNRDSQFF.

Only a few counts were recorded for this clonotype. This sequence joins TRBV5-5 and TRBJ1-2, with a weak D call TRBD1 (5 bases). Trimming left V 0 bases short and J 3 bases short, with 15 bases between. This CDR3 region has 16 residues. Germline V gene sequence: CDR1 SGHKS, CDR2 YYEKEE (reference sequence). CDR3 coding DNA: TGTGCCAGCAGCTTGGTCAATCAGGGTTCGGACTATGGCTACACCTTC. Its translation: CASSLVNQGSDYGYTF.

This clonotype was observed a few times. The J gene is TRBJ1-1, the V gene TRBV12-3 or TRBV12-4; 9 positions match TRBD1. Trimming took 4 bases from V and 1 from J; bases not matched to a gene: 4. The CDR3 length is 15 residues. The CDR3 spells CASSSRTGENTEAFF. CDR3 DNA sequence: TGTGCCAGCAGTTCCCGGACAGGGGAGAACACTGAAGCTTTCTTT.

The rearrangement uses TRBV5-4 and TRBJ1-5; D is unclear. The CDR3 length is 13 residues. The V end was cut by 0 bases, the J end by 3 bases, with 4 bases between. The V gene's germline CDR1 is SGHNT and CDR2 YYREEE (reference sequence). DNA for the CDR3: TGTGCCAGCAGCTTGGAGGCCAATCAGCCCCAGCATTTT. Protein: CASSLEANQPQHF.

V usage is TRBV9 and J usage is TRBJ2-7; D perhaps matches TRBD1 (6 bases). From germline, CDR1 is SGDLS and CDR2 YYNGEE. Between the trimmed V and J ends, which lost 4 bases and 7 bases, there was a span of 21 bases. CDR3 size: 15 residues. CDR3 sequence reads: CASSPSEGVTREQYF. CDR3 coding DNA: TGTGCCAGCAGCCCAAGCGAGGGGGTCACGAGGGAGCAGTACTTC.

This clonotype occurred many times. This sequence joins TRBV5-1 and TRBJ1-1; 7 nucleotides agree with TRBD1. Looked up from germline, CDR1 is SGHRS and CDR2 is YFSETQ. The CDR3 consists of 14 residues. V lost 3 bases to trimming and J lost 0 bases; unmatched junction nucleotides: 2. This chain's CDR3 is CASSSGQLNTEAFF. CDR3 DNA: TGCGCCAGCAGCTCGGGACAGCTGAACACTGAAGCTTTCTTT.

V is TRBV2 and J is TRBJ2-3; a weak D match, TRBD2 (5 bases). CDR3 length equals 15 residues. Germline V gene lookup returns CDR1 SNHLY and CDR2 FYNNEI. Trimming removed 5 bases at V and 3 bases at J, with 15 bases between. CDR3 coding DNA: TGTGCCAGCAGTCGGACTTCCATGGCGACAGATACGCAGTATTTT. The encoded protein is CASSRTSMATDTQYF.

This clonotype appeared many times. This rearrangement joins TRBV11-2 to TRBJ2-5; D may be TRBD1 (5 bases). The germline gives CDR1 SGHAT, CDR2 FQNNGV. Trimming removed 5 bases from V and 9 bases from J, with 10 bases in between. The CDR3 totals 11 residues. The CDR3 DNA reads as TGTGCCAGCAGCCCAGGGCCTTCCCAGTACTTC. Encoded protein: CASSPGPSQYF.

This clonotype was observed a few times. The chain links TRBV5-1 to TRBJ2-1; the D gene is possibly TRBD2 (5 bases). Germline loops: CDR1 SGHRS, CDR2 YFSETQ. There are 13 residues in the CDR3. Trimming took 3 bases from V and 8 from J, leaving 12 bases between them. CDR3 bases: TGCGCCAGCAGCTGGGAGAGCCGGTATGAGCAGTTCTTC. As protein: CASSWESRYEQFF.

The chain links TRBV20-1 to TRBJ1-2, with D possibly TRBD1 on 5 matching bases. Trimming took off 3 bases at V and 4 bases at J, with 9 bases between the two ends. CDR1 and CDR2 (germline): DFQATT, SNEGSKA (reference sequence). The CDR3 spans 12 residues. CDR3: CSARAGPYGYTF. As DNA, the CDR3 is TGCAGTGCTAGGGCAGGGCCCTATGGCTACACCTTC.

This chain uses TRBV19 with TRBJ1-2, with D uncertain. Germline values: CDR1 LNHDA, CDR2 SQIVND (reference sequence). The V gene lost 3 bases and the J gene lost 7 bases, with 6 bases spanning the gap. CDR3 length: 11 residues. CDR3 nucleotides: TGTGCCAGTAGTATGAGTGGTGGCTACACCTTC. Protein: CASSMSGGYTF. Full variable domain (outside the CDR3, taken from reference TRBV19 and TRBJ1-2): DGGITQSPKYLFRKEGQNVTLSCEQNLNHDAMYWYRQDPGQGLRLIYYSQIVNDFQKGDIAEGYSVSREKKESFPLTVTSAQKNPTAFYLCASSMSGGYTFGSGTRLTVV.

The chain combines TRBV6-1 with TRBJ1-1; 8 bases match TRBD1. From germline, CDR1 is MNHNS and CDR2 SASEGT. After removal of 0 bases from V and 8 bases from J, the junction contained 8 bases not matched to a gene. CDR3 length: 15 residues. Here the CDR3 DNA reads TGTGCCAGCAGTGAAGCCGGACAGGGTAGGGGCGAAGCTTTCTTT. Residues: CASSEAGQGRGEAFF.